The rows below give T cell receptor beta chains drawn from one sample of a study of T cells expressing NK-cell markers. TCRdb reanalyzed the 5' RACE reads and collapses them to one entry per CDR3 protein, without DNA. In all, the sample yields 300,000 to 500,000 distinct CDR3 sequences. Sequenced input: blood T cells: a sorted CD56 or NKG2C T cell subset, CD4+ or CD8+ T cells, or bulk PBMC T cells (not recorded which). The receptors shown here come from a woman aged 45-59 years in good health. The CDR3 runs from the conserved cysteine through the conserved F or W.

J	V	CDR3
TRBJ2-1	TRBV7-9	CASSSGLLHNEQFF
TRBJ2-3	TRBV4-1	CASSLAGEGNTQYF
TRBJ2-7	TRBV2	CASSASGRASEQYF
TRBJ2-7	TRBV7-2	CASSLWSSGSTYEQYF
TRBJ2-4	TRBV19	CASSILAGGATKNIQYF
TRBJ1-1	TRBV12-3/TRBV12-4	CASSRQPGQGNTEAFF
TRBJ2-2	TRBV29-1	CSAGGQGYTGELFF
TRBJ2-2	TRBV18	CASSVRTGELFF
TRBJ2-7	TRBV20-1	CSARDQGATYEQYF
TRBJ2-1	TRBV19	CAISGGIYNEQFF
TRBJ1-4	TRBV5-1	CASSLDGTPREKLFF
TRBJ2-1	TRBV7-3	CASSLLRTSYNEQFF
TRBJ2-3	TRBV20-1	CSASPLATDTQYF
TRBJ2-5	TRBV20-1	CSVQESYRQETQYF
TRBJ2-2	TRBV15	CATSREHRGTGELFF
TRBJ2-1	TRBV14	CASSRAGGYEQFF
TRBJ1-1	TRBV20-1	CSANGLSSEAFF
TRBJ1-2	TRBV29-1	CSTGEIGYGYTF
TRBJ2-5	TRBV29-1	CSVGVGEETQYF
TRBJ1-5	TRBV5-1	CASSSFLRNQPQHF
TRBJ2-3	TRBV12-3/TRBV12-4	CASSPTSGRDTDTQYF
TRBJ2-7	TRBV29-1	CSVTNAGAYEQYF
TRBJ2-1	TRBV6-2/TRBV6-3	CASSYPPGPGPNLAGYNEQFF
TRBJ2-1	TRBV4-1	CASSQDSGRAGEQFF
TRBJ2-4	TRBV20-1	CSAPSWGDIQYF
TRBJ1-1	TRBV24-1	CATSDPTGSGGEAFF
TRBJ2-7	TRBV15	CATSRDLLGFHEQYF
TRBJ2-1	TRBV10-3	CAISLTSGGYNEQFF
TRBJ1-1	TRBV20-1	CSAYRDSVVNTEAFF
TRBJ2-7	TRBV6-5	CASSYLGLEGLPVGEQYF
TRBJ2-3	TRBV20-1	CSANWGGPDTQYF
TRBJ2-1	TRBV6-5	CASSQGERQGVNEQFF
TRBJ2-3	TRBV11-2	CASSPPGRWSDTQYF
TRBJ2-1	TRBV13	CASQIGGVYNEQFF
TRBJ2-7	TRBV5-1	CASSFTPSGHYEQYF
TRBJ2-7	TRBV5-1	CASSLEPGRGQYF
TRBJ2-5	TRBV30	CAWSVGGETQYF
TRBJ2-5	TRBV5-6	CASSSAGTRETQYF
TRBJ2-5	TRBV20-1	CSARDSQGDSETQYF